The 28 T cell receptor beta chains listed next were all sequenced from one sample in a study of blood T cell repertoires in COVID-19. TCRdb's copy holds only in-frame clones and misses some; the assay was immunoSEQ multiplex PCR. The data contain 150,000 to 200,000 clones, about 85% of them singletons. The specimen was peripheral blood. The receptors were sampled from a human donor with acute or convalescent COVID-19. The donor label of this sample is uncertain.

This clone occurred once. This chain joins TRBV6-5 and TRBJ2-3; no clear D gene. V was clipped by 8 bases and J by 5 bases, with 11 bases between them. CDR1 is MNHEY, CDR2 SVGAGI, per germline. There are 12 residues in the CDR3. The CDR3 nucleotides are TGTGCCAGCCGATTAAGAGGAGATACGCAGTATTTT. It codes for CASRLRGDTQYF.

The chain joins TRBV7-9 to TRBJ1-2; tentatively, D is TRBD1 (6 bases). CDR3 size: 14 residues. Per the germline V gene, CDR1 is SEHNR and CDR2 is FQNEAQ (reference sequence). With 8 bases removed from V and 6 bases from J, the gap between germline ends came to 19 bases. The CDR3 region is CASYNRPAGDGYTF. The CDR3 region has the DNA TGTGCCAGCTATAACCGGCCCGCAGGGGATGGCTACACCTTC.

This chain joins TRBV9 and TRBJ2-5, with a possible D match to TRBD1 (6 bases). Germline V gives CDR1 SGDLS, CDR2 YYNGEE. V was clipped by 3 bases and J by 5 bases, with 14 bases between them. CDR3 length equals 14 residues. The CDR3 nucleotides read TGTGCCAGCAGCGAAGCCACAGGGTGGGAGACCCAGTACTTC. Amino acid sequence: CASSEATGWETQYF.

The V gene is TRBV19, the J gene TRBJ1-5, with 7 positions matching TRBD1. The V gene's germline CDR1 is LNHDA and CDR2 SQIVND (reference sequence). This CDR3 has 14 residues. The V segment lost 6 bases and the J segment 2 bases; nucleotides outside the gene matches: 4. DNA for the CDR3: TGTGCCAGTAGGCCCGGGACAGGCAATCAGCCCCAGCATTTT. Its protein product is CASRPGTGNQPQHF. Full variable domain (rest looked up from reference TRBV19 and TRBJ1-5): DGGITQSPKYLFRKEGQNVTLSCEQNLNHDAMYWYRQDPGQGLRLIYYSQIVNDFQKGDIAEGYSVSREKKESFPLTVTSAQKNPTAFYLCASRPGTGNQPQHFGDGTRLSIL.

This clone was picked up a small number of times. V usage is TRBV7-7 and J usage is TRBJ1-4, with 8 bases lining up with TRBD1. With V trimmed by 1 base and J by 7 bases, 5 bases remained unmatched. Germline V gene sequence: CDR1 SSHAT, CDR2 FNYEAQ (reference sequence). The CDR3 has 15 residues. CDR3 DNA: TGTGCCAGCAGCTTAGGGCAGGGGGCAAGTGAAAAACTGTTTTTT. Residues: CASSLGQGASEKLFF. The full variable domain, its missing parts supplied by reference TRBV7-7 and TRBJ1-4, is GAGVSQSPRYKVTKRGQDVTLRCDPISSHATLYWYQQALGQGPEFLTYFNYEAQPDKSGLPSDRFSAERPEGSISTLTIQRTEQRDSAMYRCASSLGQGASEKLFFGSGTQLSVL.

The J gene is TRBJ1-2, the V gene TRBV6-6; 9 positions match TRBD1. Germline V gene data show CDR1 as MNHNY and CDR2 as SVGAGI (reference sequence). After removal of 5 bases from V and 2 bases from J, the junction contained 3 bases not matched to a gene. The CDR3 is made up of 14 amino acids. CDR3 amino acids: CASSPQGANYGYTF. The CDR3 bases are TGTGCCAGCAGTCCACAGGGGGCGAACTATGGCTACACCTTC.

Only one count was recorded for this clone. The rearrangement joins TRBV19 to TRBJ2-3, with 7 bases matching TRBD2. This CDR3 is built from 16 residues. The germline V gene encodes CDR1 LNHDA and CDR2 SQIVND (reference sequence). J lost 2 bases, V lost 5 bases, and 10 bases had no gene match. The CDR3 DNA follows: TGTGCCAGTAGTTCTAGTAGCGGGTTATTCACAGATACGCAGTATTTT. This encodes CASSSSSGLFTDTQYF. Together with reference TRBV19 and TRBJ2-3, the CDR3 gives the full variable domain: DGGITQSPKYLFRKEGQNVTLSCEQNLNHDAMYWYRQDPGQGLRLIYYSQIVNDFQKGDIAEGYSVSREKKESFPLTVTSAQKNPTAFYLCASSSSSGLFTDTQYFGPGTRLTVL.

The table lists this clone with a few counts. V is TRBV18 and J is TRBJ1-1, with 9 nucleotides matching TRBD1. CDR3 length: 16 residues. The V gene end was trimmed by 3 bases and the J gene end by 4 bases; junction bases not matched to a gene: 9. Germline V gene lookup returns CDR1 KGHSH and CDR2 LQKENI. CDR3 residues: CASSPLQGAWSTEAFF. DNA of the CDR3: TGTGCCAGCTCACCTCTACAGGGGGCCTGGAGCACTGAAGCTTTCTTT. The full variable domain, completed using reference TRBV18 and TRBJ1-1, is NAGVMQNPRHLVRRRGQEARLRCSPMKGHSHVYWYRQLPEEGLKFMVYLQKENIIDESGMPKERFSAEFPKEGPSILRIQQVVRGDSAAYFCASSPLQGAWSTEAFFGQGTRLTVV.

The rearrangement uses TRBV19 and TRBJ1-1; D might be TRBD1 (5 bases). Trimming shortened V by 4 bases and J by 6 bases, and 6 bases separated the two germline ends. This CDR3 is built from 11 residues. In germline, CDR1 is LNHDA, CDR2 SQIVND (reference sequence). Written as DNA, the CDR3 is TGTGCCAGTAGTAGCAGGGCTGAAGCTTTCTTT. This translates into CASSSRAEAFF.

The V gene is TRBV5-1, the J gene TRBJ1-6, with 9 bases that match TRBD1. Germline CDR1 reads SGHRS; CDR2 reads YFSETQ. The CDR3 has 14 residues. J lost 14 bases, V lost 3 bases, and 9 bases had no gene match. The DNA of the CDR3 is TGCGCCAGCAGCTCAACAGGGGGCAGAACCTCCCTCCACTTT. It specifies CASSSTGGRTSLHF.

The V call is TRBV5-1, the J call TRBJ1-4, with 11 bases lining up with TRBD1. V lost 4 bases and J lost 0; bases outside the gene matches: 5. CDR1 is SGHRS and CDR2 is YFSETQ in the germline V gene. CDR3 length: 17 amino acids. CDR3 in DNA: TGCGCCAGCAGCCAAGGACAGGGGGCGACAACTAATGAAAAACTGTTTTTT. It is translated as CASSQGQGATTNEKLFF.

The chain has TRBV4-1 and TRBJ1-6; D is perhaps TRBD1 (6 bases). V was clipped by 4 bases and J by 8 bases, with 12 bases between them. The CDR3 loop spans 14 amino acids. Germline CDR1 and CDR2: MGHRA and YSYEKL. DNA of the CDR3: TGCGCCAGCAGCCCACAGGGTATCGATTCACCCCTCCACTTT. Translated, it gives CASSPQGIDSPLHF.

The gene calls are TRBV9 and TRBJ1-5; the D is unclear. The CDR3 runs 14 residues. Germline assignment: CDR1 SGDLS and CDR2 YYNGEE. Trimming took off 0 bases at V and 4 bases at J, with 8 bases between the two ends. CDR3: CASSVDGGNQPQHF. The CDR3 coding sequence is TGTGCCAGCAGCGTAGACGGCGGGAATCAGCCCCAGCATTTT.

The chain employs TRBV6-5 and TRBJ1-1, with TRBD1 matching over 7 bases. Germline CDR1 reads MNHEY; CDR2 reads SVGAGI. V was pared by 4 bases and J by 0 bases, with 8 bases of the junction left unmatched. There are 16 residues in the CDR3. The CDR3 DNA reads TGTGCCAGCAGTTTCCTGACAGGGTTTGTGAACACTGAAGCTTTCTTT. Translation: CASSFLTGFVNTEAFF.

The V gene is TRBV5-1, the J gene TRBJ1-2; D may be TRBD1 (5 bases). The length of the CDR3 is 14 residues. The germline V gene has CDR1 SGHRS and CDR2 YFSETQ. Trimming pared 4 bases from V and 1 base from J, leaving 11 bases between. CDR3 nucleotide sequence: TGCGCCAGCAGCAGCTTGGACATTAACTATGGCTACACCTTC. Translating gives CASSSLDINYGYTF.

This clone was seen only once. This chain uses TRBV18 with TRBJ2-1, with 9 bases identical to TRBD1. V shed 6 bases, J shed 8 bases, and the junction held 8 bases outside the gene matches. Germline V gene data show CDR1 as KGHSH and CDR2 as LQKENI. CDR3 length: 14 amino acids. The DNA for the CDR3 is TGTGCCAGCTCGCAGACACAGGGGGCTCATGAGCAGTTCTTC. It specifies CASSQTQGAHEQFF.

This clone is a singleton in its sample. V and J are TRBV4-1 and TRBJ1-1; unclear D gene. V lost 0 bases and J 2 bases, leaving 7 bases between the germline ends. Germline V lookup: CDR1 MGHRA, CDR2 YSYEKL. This CDR3 is built from 14 residues. CDR3 loop: CASSQEAVNTEAFF. DNA of the CDR3: TGCGCCAGCAGCCAAGAGGCTGTTAACACTGAAGCTTTCTTT.

The CDR3 DNA follows: TGCGCCAGCAGCCAAGGGACAGGTAGCAATCAGCCCCAGCATTTT. Protein sequence: CASSQGTGSNQPQHF. The chain links TRBV4-3 to TRBJ1-5, with TRBD1 matching 7 bases. Germline CDR1 reads LGHNA; CDR2 reads YSLEER. The V segment lost 1 base and the J segment 0 bases; nucleotides outside the gene matches: 0. CDR3 size: 15 residues.

The V call is TRBV19, the J call TRBJ1-5, with no clear D. Germline CDR1 reads LNHDA; CDR2 reads SQIVND (reference sequence). Between the trimmed V and J ends, which lost 3 bases and 0 bases, there was a span of 18 bases. The CDR3 covers 18 residues. The CDR3 reads CASSISAARSYSNQPQHF. CDR3 in DNA: TGTGCCAGTAGTATTTCGGCGGCGAGGAGTTATAGCAATCAGCCCCAGCATTTT.

In its sample, this clone was seen once. The chain couples TRBV5-4 to TRBJ2-5, with 8 bases matching TRBD1. Germline CDR1 SGHNT, CDR2 YYREEE (reference sequence). The CDR3 contains 18 residues. V shed 0 bases, J shed 2 bases, and the junction held 12 bases outside the gene matches. Here the CDR3 DNA reads TGTGCCAGCAGCTTGGCTCAGGGGGCCGGACCCGATCAAGAGACCCAGTACTTC. It codes for CASSLAQGAGPDQETQYF.

The chain recombines TRBV9 with TRBJ2-1; D call uncertain. Trimming pared 4 bases from V and 0 bases from J, leaving 5 bases between. Germline CDR1 SGDLS, CDR2 YYNGEE. This CDR3 comprises 13 residues. The CDR3 reads CASSLSSYNEQFF. DNA of the CDR3: TGTGCCAGCAGCTTGAGCTCCTACAATGAGCAGTTCTTC.

The V call is TRBV13, the J call TRBJ2-2, with a tentative D call TRBD1 (5 bases). This CDR3 has 20 amino acids. With 7 bases removed from V and 1 base from J, the gap between germline ends came to 28 bases. Germline V gene data show CDR1 as PRHDT and CDR2 as FYEKMQ (reference sequence). CDR3 region: CASTRHRPDGPDRNTGELFF. DNA of the CDR3: TGTGCCAGCACCCGGCACAGGCCCGACGGACCGGATAGGAACACCGGGGAGCTGTTTTTT.

The V and J genes are TRBV6-6 and TRBJ1-4, with D tentatively TRBD1 (5 bases). V lost 6 bases to trimming and J lost 6 bases, with 20 bases between them. The CDR3 has 16 amino acids. Germline V gene sequence: CDR1 MNHNY, CDR2 SVGAGI (reference sequence). CDR3 nucleotides: TGTGCCAGCAGCCCTAGGTGGGGGGGTGGCGATGAAAAACTGTTTTTT. It codes for CASSPRWGGGDEKLFF.

The chain combines TRBV10-3 with TRBJ2-7; 8 bases agree with TRBD2. Trimming at V came to 6 bases and at J to 6 bases, leaving 10 bases not matched to a gene. Germline CDR1 is ENHRY and CDR2 is SYGVKD. CDR3 length equals 14 residues. The CDR3 nucleotides read TGTGCCATCAGAAGCGGGGGCGCAGGGGTCGAGCAGTACTTC. It translates to CAIRSGGAGVEQYF.

The chain is built from TRBV7-9 and TRBJ1-1, with 11 bases aligning to TRBD1. The CDR3 is 16 residues long. Losses at the gene ends were 5 bases for V and 3 bases for J; bases not matched to a gene: 8. Per the germline V gene, CDR1 is SEHNR and CDR2 is FQNEAQ (reference sequence). The CDR3 loop reads CASSRGTGGWYTEAFF. CDR3 bases: TGTGCCAGCAGCCGGGGGACAGGGGGGTGGTACACTGAAGCTTTCTTT. Filled out from reference TRBV7-9 and TRBJ1-1, the complete variable domain reads DTGVSQNPRHKITKRGQNVTFRCDPISEHNRLYWYRQTLGQGPEFLTYFQNEAQLEKSRLLSDRFSAERPKGSFSTLEIQRTEQGDSAMYLCASSRGTGGWYTEAFFGQGTRLTVV.

This rearrangement joins TRBV30 to TRBJ1-3; 8 nucleotides line up with TRBD1. The V gene's germline CDR1 is GTSNPN and CDR2 SVGIG (reference sequence). Germline trimming cut 0 bases from V and 4 bases from J; bases unmatched to any gene: 8. This CDR3 has 16 amino acids. This chain's CDR3 is CAWSVLVTGVGNTIYF. Written as DNA, the CDR3 is TGTGCCTGGAGTGTACTAGTGACAGGGGTCGGAAACACCATATATTTT.

This chain links TRBV23-1 with TRBJ2-3; TRBD2 matches 14 bases. TRBV23-1 is labeled an ORF, and its function is uncertain. The CDR3 loop spans 20 amino acids. Trimming removed 4 bases from V and 0 bases from J; junction bases left unmatched: 12. The CDR3 region is CASSPHGGTSGGDSTDTQYF. Here the CDR3 DNA reads TGCGCCAGCAGTCCCCATGGGGGGACTAGCGGGGGTGACAGCACAGATACGCAGTATTTT.

The J gene is TRBJ2-1, the V gene TRBV11-2; TRBD2 matches 8 bases. The CDR3 covers 16 residues. V dropped 1 base and J dropped 2; count of bases not matched to a gene: 4. Germline CDR1 and CDR2: SGHAT and FQNNGV. The CDR3 protein is CASSLVRTSTYNEQFF. For the CDR3, the DNA is TGTGCCAGCAGCTTAGTTCGGACTAGCACCTACAATGAGCAGTTCTTC.